One and the same sample provided the 32 T cell receptor beta chains below, sequenced in a study of T cell responses to AZD1222 COVID-19 vaccine. Profiled with immunoSEQ multiplex PCR; TCRdb holds only in-frame clones, not every one. The sample lists some 150,000 clones; about nine tenths were seen once. The sample consisted of peripheral blood, taken on day 0 of AZD1222 vaccination. The receptors come from an adult in good health.

This sequence joins TRBV5-4 and TRBJ1-1, with D maybe TRBD1 (6 bases). The V gene's germline CDR1 is SGHNT and CDR2 YYREEE (reference sequence). The V and J ends lost 0 bases and 6 bases respectively, with 15 bases between them. The CDR3 has 15 amino acids. As DNA, the CDR3 is TGTGCCAGCAGCTTGGAGGGACAATTGGGGGCTGAAGCTTTCTTT. Residues: CASSLEGQLGAEAFF.

The genes are TRBV28 and TRBJ1-1; the match to TRBD1 covers 10 bases. Trimming removed 6 bases from V and 2 bases from J; junction bases left unmatched: 6. Germline V gene lookup returns CDR1 MDHEN and CDR2 SYDVKM. The CDR3 runs 15 residues. CDR3 coding DNA: TGTGCCAGCAGCGGGACAGGGGTCGCAAACACTGAAGCTTTCTTT. Translating it yields CASSGTGVANTEAFF.

This clone came up once. The chain links TRBV9 to TRBJ2-2; D is unclear. Trimming pared 5 bases from V and 5 bases from J, leaving 10 bases between. Germline loops: CDR1 SGDLS, CDR2 YYNGEE. CDR3 length: 13 amino acids. CDR3 amino acids: CASRATQTGELFF. The CDR3 DNA is TGTGCCAGCAGGGCGACTCAAACCGGGGAGCTGTTTTTT.

The chain is built from TRBV7-9 and TRBJ1-2; D unclear. The length of the CDR3 is 14 residues. With 1 base removed from V and 8 bases from J, the gap between germline ends came to 14 bases. Germline lookup yields CDR1 SEHNR and CDR2 FQNEAQ (reference sequence). CDR3 residues: CASSLGSTMGGYTF. The CDR3 DNA is TGTGCCAGCAGCTTAGGGTCTACCATGGGAGGCTACACCTTC.

The J gene is TRBJ2-7, the V gene TRBV14; D possibly corresponds to TRBD1 (5 bases). The CDR3 spans 13 residues. Germline loops: CDR1 SGHDN, CDR2 FVKESK. Trimming shortened V by 5 bases and J by 2 bases, and 10 bases separated the two germline ends. The CDR3 DNA reads TGTGCCAGCAGCTCGACAGTTACCTACGAGCAGTACTTC. Translation gives CASSSTVTYEQYF.

The chain links TRBV27 to TRBJ2-2; D may be TRBD2 (6 bases). Per germline, CDR1 MNHEY and CDR2 SMNVEV (reference sequence). The CDR3 consists of 18 residues. The V gene lost 1 base and the J gene lost 4 bases, with 19 bases spanning the gap. This chain's CDR3 is CASSLFMVGGESTGELFF. CDR3 nucleotides: TGTGCCAGCAGTTTATTCATGGTGGGGGGTGAGAGCACCGGGGAGCTGTTTTTT.

This clone has more than one count but fewer than ten. V is TRBV25-1 and J is TRBJ1-1; D ambiguous. The CDR3 is 14 amino acids. Germline CDR1 is MGHDK and CDR2 is SYGVNS. The V end was cut by 2 bases, the J end by 8 bases, with 15 bases between. The CDR3 DNA reads TGTGCCAGCAGTGAAGCATTGTCGTCAGGAGAAGCTTTCTTT. Encoded protein: CASSEALSSGEAFF.

The rearrangement uses TRBV19 and TRBJ2-6, with 7 bases aligning to TRBD1. The ends lost 9 bases at V and 1 base at J; junction bases unmatched: 6. The CDR3 contains 15 residues. CDR1 is LNHDA and CDR2 is SQIVND in the germline V gene (reference sequence). CDR3: CASQRGLSGANVLTF. The CDR3 DNA reads TGTGCCAGCCAGAGGGGGCTGTCTGGGGCCAACGTCCTGACTTTC.

The V call is TRBV24-1, the J call TRBJ2-1; a possible D gene is TRBD2 (6 bases). The CDR3 is 16 amino acids. V lost 4 bases and J 3 bases, leaving 15 bases between the germline ends. In germline, CDR1 is KGHDR, CDR2 SFDVKD. This CDR3 reads CATSDGTASHYNEQFF. CDR3 nucleotides: TGTGCCACCAGTGACGGGACTGCTTCCCACTACAATGAGCAGTTCTTC.

V gene TRBV11-2 combines with J gene TRBJ1-4; 7 bases agree with TRBD1. V was clipped by 5 bases and J by 5 bases; unmatched bases: 8. Germline V gene lookup returns CDR1 SGHAT and CDR2 FQNNGV. The CDR3 runs to 15 residues. CDR3 amino acids: CASSLGQNHNEKLFF. The CDR3 DNA follows: TGTGCCAGCAGCCTGGGACAGAACCACAATGAAAAACTGTTTTTT.

J is TRBJ2-1 and V is TRBV5-1, with D possibly being TRBD1 (6 bases). The CDR3 contains 16 residues. V lost 0 bases and J lost 1, with 11 bases in between. CDR1 is SGHRS, CDR2 YFSETQ, per germline. The CDR3 reads CASSLGTAKSYNEQFF. The DNA for the CDR3 is TGCGCCAGCAGCTTGGGGACAGCCAAGTCCTACAATGAGCAGTTCTTC.

The chain has TRBV7-9 and TRBJ2-1; 8 bases align to TRBD2. CDR3 size: 15 residues. CDR1 is SEHNR, CDR2 FQNEAQ, per germline (reference sequence). V shed 1 base and J 4 bases; nucleotides not matched to a gene: 3. The CDR3 here is CASSLVGLAYNEQFF. As DNA, the CDR3 is TGTGCCAGCAGCTTAGTTGGACTAGCTTACAATGAGCAGTTCTTC.

The V gene is TRBV3-1 (or the pseudogene TRBV3-2), the J gene TRBJ1-2; D ambiguous. Trimming pared 0 bases from V and 3 bases from J, leaving 11 bases between. Germline lookup yields CDR1 LGHDT and CDR2 YNNKEL (reference sequence). The CDR3 contains 15 residues. The CDR3 nucleotides read TGTGCCAGCAGCCAAGATGGGCTTTCCGACTATGGCTACACCTTC. It yields the protein CASSQDGLSDYGYTF.

The chain is built from TRBV4-1 and TRBJ2-5; 9 bases match TRBD2. Per the germline V gene, CDR1 is MGHRA and CDR2 is YSYEKL. The CDR3 totals 17 residues. V was clipped by 0 bases and J by 4 bases; unmatched bases: 9. The CDR3 loop reads CASSQDSSGGSRETQYF. The CDR3 region has the DNA TGCGCCAGCAGCCAAGATTCAAGCGGGGGGTCCCGAGAGACCCAGTACTTC.

The rearrangement links TRBV5-1 to TRBJ2-7; no firm D call. The ends were cut back, 0 bases at V and 6 bases at J, with 7 bases in the middle. This CDR3 region has 12 residues. The V gene's germline CDR1 is SGHRS and CDR2 YFSETQ. CDR3 sequence: CASSLDAGEQYF. CDR3 nucleotides: TGCGCCAGCAGCTTGGATGCAGGCGAGCAGTACTTC.

The gene calls are TRBV28 and TRBJ2-1, with 8 bases fitting TRBD2. The V and J ends lost 5 bases and 3 bases, in that order; junction bases with no gene match: 18. There are 19 residues in the CDR3. Germline-derived CDR1 and CDR2 are MDHEN and SYDVKM. The CDR3 loop is CASSLFLADLAGSYNEQFF. The CDR3, as DNA: TGTGCCAGCAGTCTCTTCCTCGCCGATTTAGCGGGAAGCTACAATGAGCAGTTCTTC.

V and J are TRBV11-2 and TRBJ2-1; the match to TRBD1 covers 7 bases. The V and J ends lost 1 base and 9 bases, in that order; junction bases with no gene match: 9. Germline CDR1 and CDR2: SGHAT and FQNNGV. This CDR3 is built from 15 residues. The CDR3 DNA follows: TGTGCCAGCAGCTTAGTGAGGGGGCCCCCGAGTGAGCAGTTCTTC. Residues: CASSLVRGPPSEQFF.

The chain has TRBV29-1 and TRBJ1-1; D possibly corresponds to TRBD1 (5 bases). V lost 3 bases and J lost 5, with 13 bases in between. From germline, CDR1 is SQVTM and CDR2 ANQGSEA. The CDR3 runs 13 residues. The CDR3 protein is CSVDSGGKTEAFF. CDR3 DNA sequence: TGCAGCGTTGATAGTGGGGGGAAAACTGAAGCTTTCTTT.

This chain links TRBV10-3 with TRBJ1-6, with D perhaps matching TRBD1 (5 bases). V lost 5 bases and J 5 bases, leaving 10 bases between the germline ends. Germline V lookup: CDR1 ENHRY, CDR2 SYGVKD. The CDR3 extends over 14 amino acids. CDR3 sequence reads: CAISLGRDNSPLHF. CDR3 DNA sequence: TGTGCCATCAGTCTGGGACGGGATAATTCACCCCTCCACTTT.

The V call is TRBV19, the J call TRBJ2-7, with 9 bases matching TRBD1. Losses at the gene ends were 4 bases for V and 0 bases for J; bases not matched to a gene: 4. The CDR3 runs 15 residues. CDR1 and CDR2 (germline): LNHDA, SQIVND (reference sequence). The CDR3 sequence: CASSRGTGSSYEQYF. The CDR3 region has the DNA TGTGCCAGTAGTAGAGGGACAGGGAGCTCCTACGAGCAGTACTTC.

The chain combines TRBV5-1 with TRBJ1-3, with D unresolved. Trimming shortened V by 4 bases and J by 0 bases, and 11 bases separated the two germline ends. This CDR3 comprises 15 residues. CDR1 is SGHRS and CDR2 is YFSETQ in the germline V gene. CDR3 region: CASSDLKDSGNTIYF. CDR3 DNA: TGCGCCAGCAGCGACCTAAAGGACTCTGGAAACACCATATATTTT.

This rearrangement joins TRBV28 to TRBJ1-5, with D hard to call. CDR1 and CDR2 from the germline V gene are MDHEN and SYDVKM. V was trimmed by 4 bases and J by 2 bases, leaving 12 bases between them. The CDR3 length is 15 residues. The CDR3 reads CASSSLSQGNQPQHF. In DNA, the CDR3 is TGTGCCAGCAGTTCCCTTTCTCAGGGCAATCAGCCCCAGCATTTT. Full variable domain (rest looked up from reference TRBV28 and TRBJ1-5): DVKVTQSSRYLVKRTGEKVFLECVQDMDHENMFWYRQDPGLGLRLIYFSYDVKMKEKGDIPEGYSVSREKKERFSLILESASTNQTSMYLCASSSLSQGNQPQHFGDGTRLSIL.

The CDR3 protein is CASSLRPGLDTQYF. In nucleotides, the CDR3 is TGCGCCAGCAGCTTGCGGCCAGGGTTAGATACGCAGTATTTT. The chain recombines TRBV5-1 with TRBJ2-3; maybe TRBD1 (5 bases). The V end was cut by 1 base, the J end by 5 bases, with 11 bases between. CDR3 size: 14 residues. From germline, CDR1 is SGHRS and CDR2 YFSETQ. Based on the CDR3 plus reference TRBV5-1 and TRBJ2-3, the full variable domain is KAGVTQTPRYLIKTRGQQVTLSCSPISGHRSVSWYQQTPGQGLQFLFEYFSETQRNKGNFPGRFSGRQFSNSRSEMNVSTLELGDSALYLCASSLRPGLDTQYFGPGTRLTVL.

The chain employs TRBV7-2 and TRBJ2-5; no clear D gene. Germline V gene sequence: CDR1 SGHTA, CDR2 FQGNSA. Trimming left V 5 bases short and J 5 bases short, with 15 bases between. The CDR3 runs 14 residues. CDR3 sequence: CASSPPPARETQYF. In DNA form, the CDR3 reads TGTGCCAGCAGCCCACCCCCCGCCCGGGAGACCCAGTACTTC.

The rearrangement uses TRBV6-2 or TRBV6-3 and TRBJ2-7, with D tentatively TRBD1 (6 bases). The CDR3 length is 12 residues. V was shortened by 5 bases and J by 5 bases, with 10 bases between the two germline ends. Per germline, CDR1 MNHEY and CDR2 SVGEGT. The CDR3 DNA is TGTGCCAGCAGTCCGGACAGAAACGAGCAGTACTTC. This codes for CASSPDRNEQYF.

This clone was seen a single time. The J gene is TRBJ1-2, the V gene TRBV12-3 or TRBV12-4; the D is unclear. V was shortened by 7 bases and J by 9 bases, with 18 bases between the two germline ends. There are 13 residues in the CDR3. CDR3 region: CASTEGPDFRYTF. CDR3 nucleotide sequence: TGTGCCAGCACCGAAGGACCGGACTTTCGCTACACCTTC.

In DNA, the CDR3 is TGTGCCAGCAGTCCCCGGACAGGGGGCTCTATAAACATTCAGTACTTC. As protein: CASSPRTGGSINIQYF. The V and J genes are TRBV28 and TRBJ2-4, with 11 bases that match TRBD1. The V gene's germline CDR1 is MDHEN and CDR2 SYDVKM. The ends lost 5 bases at V and 6 bases at J; junction bases unmatched: 9. CDR3 length: 16 amino acids.

The chain combines TRBV14 with TRBJ2-1, with D possibly TRBD2 on 6 matching bases. This CDR3 spans 12 amino acids. Trimming removed 4 bases from V and 10 bases from J, with 11 bases in between. CDR1 is SGHDN, CDR2 FVKESK, per germline. The CDR3 DNA reads TGTGCCAGCAGCCCACTAGCTCGGGAGCAGTTCTTC. Amino acids: CASSPLAREQFF. The full variable domain, in which reference TRBV14 and TRBJ2-1 provide the parts outside the CDR3, is EAGVTQFPSHSVIEKGQTVTLRCDPISGHDNLYWYRRVMGKEIKFLLHFVKESKQDESGMPNNRFLAERTGGTYSTLKVQPAELEDSGVYFCASSPLAREQFFGPGTRLTVL.

V is TRBV19 and J is TRBJ2-7, with D unclear. The CDR3 spans 14 residues. Per germline, CDR1 LNHDA and CDR2 SQIVND (reference sequence). V gave up 3 bases and J gave up 5 bases, with 14 bases separating them. CDR3 sequence: CASSIGPLPHEQYF. CDR3 DNA sequence: TGTGCCAGTAGTATCGGGCCGTTGCCCCACGAGCAGTACTTC.

This sequence joins TRBV24-1 and TRBJ2-1; D call uncertain. The V end lost 6 bases, the J end lost 0 bases, and 14 bases lay between the germline ends. Germline CDR1 KGHDR, CDR2 SFDVKD. The CDR3 runs to 16 residues. This CDR3 is CATSSTVWSSYNEQFF. As DNA, the CDR3 is TGTGCCACCAGTTCGACCGTCTGGAGCTCCTACAATGAGCAGTTCTTC.

The chain has TRBV24-1 and TRBJ2-7, with D possibly matching TRBD2 (6 bases). The V end lost 4 bases, the J end lost 7 bases, and 16 bases lay between the germline ends. Germline V gene sequence: CDR1 KGHDR, CDR2 SFDVKD. The CDR3 sequence is 14 residues long. The CDR3 is CATSDPGGVGEQYF. The CDR3 region has the DNA TGTGCCACCAGTGACCCCGGAGGGGTGGGGGAGCAGTACTTC.

The chain uses TRBV28 and TRBJ1-5; 9 nucleotides match TRBD1. Unmatched junction bases numbered 7, after V lost 6 bases and J lost 7 bases. CDR1 is MDHEN and CDR2 is SYDVKM in the germline V gene. The CDR3 runs to 14 residues. The DNA of the CDR3 is TGTGCCAGCAGCAGAACAGGGGGCGGACAGCCCCAGCATTTT. This encodes CASSRTGGGQPQHF.